The sequence of this TCR beta chain was determined in a study of blood T cell repertoires in COVID-19. The wider study: Donors in the United States, Italy and Spain gave samples during acute or convalescent COVID-19. T cells, B-cell-depleted T cells, or PBMCs supplied cDNA or gDNA.

Per the authors' pipeline: Counts of nucleated cells, estimated from reference gene primer amplification, were obtained. Assay used: immunoSEQ multiplex PCR; TCRdb lists only in-frame clones, some missing. Clonal size and the V and J genes are those of that table, whereas D and trimming came from the DNA. The sample lists around 180,000 clones, about nine tenths seen once, with less than 25% in the top ten. V was cut by 3 bases and J by 0 bases, with 12 bases left in between. Germline V gene lookup returns CDR1 SGHRS and CDR2 YFSETQ. The CDR3 covers 15 residues. The sequenced sample was peripheral blood. This clonotype was obtained from a man in his 70s with active or convalescent COVID-19. This chain joins TRBV5-1 and TRBJ1-1; unclear D gene. The CDR3 bases are TGCGCCAGCAGCTCCCACTCAGGTCTGAACACTGAAGCTTTCTTT. It translates to CASSSHSGLNTEAFF. Full variable domain (missing parts from reference TRBV5-1 and TRBJ1-1): KAGVTQTPRYLIKTRGQQVTLSCSPISGHRSVSWYQQTPGQGLQFLFEYFSETQRNKGNFPGRFSGRQFSNSRSEMNVSTLELGDSALYLCASSSHSGLNTEAFFGQGTRLTVV.